The rows below give T cell receptor beta chains drawn from one sample of a study of blood T cells in healthy people across ages. TCRdb recomputed calls from the 5' RACE reads with MiXCR, one row per CDR3 protein. The sample lists 780,000 or so distinct CDR3 sequences, 50% to 65% occurring once. The sequenced sample consisted of blood. The receptors were gathered from a man aged 80 or over in good health. The conserved cysteine and the conserved F or W are not part of the CDR3 here.

>TRBJ2-3|TRBV3-1
ANSQDPMASGRNTDTQY
>TRBJ2-1|TRBV25-1
ASSLGLAGNEQF
>TRBJ2-3|TRBV28
ASSQELATDTQY
>TRBJ2-1|TRBV20-1
SARKQGAVDEQF
>TRBJ2-4|TRBV2
ASSEGPLQNIQY
>TRBJ1-5|TRBV7-9
ASSLAGSNSNQPQH
>TRBJ2-5|TRBV24-1
ATSDLPTSGGNEQY
>.|TRBV20-1
SVSSQREYNEQY
>TRBJ1-6|TRBV4-1
ASSRPGSDSYNSPLH
>TRBJ1-1|TRBV6-2/TRBV6-3
ASTPGGVSTEAF
>TRBJ1-1|TRBV9
ASSVGRNTEAF
>TRBJ2-1|TRBV12-3/TRBV12-4
ASSRDRGSSYNEQF
>TRBJ1-2|TRBV11-2
ASSFGGFSVYT
>TRBJ2-1|TRBV9
ASSPLGRGGNEQF
>TRBJ1-6|TRBV27
ASSSDSHSYNSPLH
>TRBJ2-1|TRBV20-1
SARDPRTSGIYNEQF
>TRBJ1-2|TRBV29-1
SVEPGDGYT
>TRBJ2-1|TRBV9
ASSPEGAVAYNEQF
>TRBJ2-7|TRBV29-1
SVEEAESSYEQY
>TRBJ2-3|TRBV4-1
ASSLEFGASTDTQY
>TRBJ2-7|TRBV29-1
SVELAGEQY
>TRBJ2-5|TRBV7-9
ASSLAEGRFETQY
>.|TRBV30
AWSVGQALQTQY
>TRBJ2-1|TRBV5-1
ASSLPSGAHNEQF
>TRBJ2-1|TRBV7-2
ASSLASVSSYNEQF
>TRBJ2-1|TRBV15
ATSRDPGYQFEQF
>TRBJ1-2|TRBV24-1
ATRETDRTYGYT
>TRBJ2-1|TRBV12-3/TRBV12-4
ASSPRTSVDEQF
>.|TRBV6-5
ASALSFRGKSEQY
>TRBJ2-1|TRBV10-3
AISERQPSNEQF
>TRBJ1-2|TRBV12-3/TRBV12-4
ASTFRARDGYT
>TRBJ2-5|TRBV15
ATSRVAGRFETQY
>.|TRBV3-1
ASSPRFTIDEQY
>TRBJ2-3|TRBV10-3
AISEPGVTDTQY
>TRBJ2-7|TRBV28
ASSPLERYEQY
>TRBJ1-1|TRBV20-1
SARDVVNTEAF
>TRBJ2-5|TRBV5-1
ASRQVFRDPTQY
>TRBJ2-2|TRBV10-3
AISESSLAGVGTGELF